The present TCR beta chain was sequenced within a study of T cells in Graves' hyperthyroidism and ophthalmopathy. Amplification yielded TCR beta CDR3 regions, with RNA transcripts as the source. HTBI primers were employed in a first-round RT-PCR of the TCR CDR3. Using its own MiXCR run on the multiplex PCR reads, TCRdb lists one record per CDR3 protein. Of around 660,000 distinct CDR3 sequences detected, 45% appear once; the ten largest clones hold approximately 6.8%. Uncontrolled infection, other autoimmune disease, pregnancy or lactation barred patients from enrollment. Points from the study as a whole: The model identified upcoming ophthalmopathy a median approximately 6.4 months ahead of onset.

With 5 bases removed from V and 5 bases from J, the gap between germline ends came to 7 bases. Germline V gene lookup returns CDR1 SNHLY and CDR2 FYNNEI. This CDR3 is built from 12 residues. This clonotype was counted at least ten times. The antigen is undetermined. Material for sequencing was peripheral blood or thyroid tissue (not recorded which). The clonotype originates from an adult man with Graves' disease, either hyperthyroidism or ophthalmopathy (not recorded which). The J gene is TRBJ1-5, the V gene TRBV2; D gene uncertain. As DNA, the CDR3 is TGTGCCAGCAGTTCCCGGGATCAGCCCCAGCATTTT. This encodes CASSSRDQPQHF.